This entry describes one T cell receptor beta chain. The antigen remains unidentified. This sample was taken from a study of Ad26.COV2.S vaccination and SARS-CoV-2 variants. Findings of the study overall: People given the vaccine had a wider spike-specific TCR breadth than placebo recipients did. It was found that vaccine and placebo recipients had similar non-spike TCR breadth.

Treatment given: 15 to 20 received Ad26.COV2.S at low or high dose, single or two shots; about 5 received placebo; per-sample allocation not given. Samples came from day 63 after the first vaccine or placebo injection. The individual, an adult aged 18-55 years, was a donor in Boston. Method: immunoSEQ multiplex PCR; TCRdb's copy keeps in-frame clones and lacks some. Of hundreds of thousands of clones listed, about 87% are singletons. There are 15 residues in the CDR3. Germline values: CDR1 WNHNN, CDR2 SYGVQD (reference sequence). Between the trimmed V and J ends, which lost 2 bases and 5 bases, there was a span of 15 bases.

The TCR was taken from a person between 18 and 65 years old who received the Ad26.COV2.S COVID-19 vaccine or a placebo. This sample comprised peripheral blood, obtained in a trial of Ad26.COV2.S vaccine versus placebo. The chain recombines TRBV10-1 with TRBJ2-5, with a possible D match to TRBD1 (6 bases). The CDR3 region is CASSEVLGAGETQYF. The CDR3 DNA follows: TGCGCCAGCAGTGAGGTGCTGGGGGCAGGGGAGACCCAGTACTTC.